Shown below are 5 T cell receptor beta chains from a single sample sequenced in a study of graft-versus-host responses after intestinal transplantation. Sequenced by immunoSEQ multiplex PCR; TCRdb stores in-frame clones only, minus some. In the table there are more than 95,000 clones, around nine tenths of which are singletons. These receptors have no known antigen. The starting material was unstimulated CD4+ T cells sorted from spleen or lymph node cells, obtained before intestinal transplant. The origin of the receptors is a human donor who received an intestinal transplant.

CDR3 bases: TGTGCCAGCTCACCAATAGTAGGGACAGGGGCGTCCGGGTCCTACGAGCAGTACTTC. Its protein product is CASSPIVGTGASGSYEQYF. The chain couples TRBV18 to TRBJ2-7; 10 positions agree with TRBD1. V lost 2 bases to trimming and J lost 1 base; unmatched junction nucleotides: 14. Germline lookup yields CDR1 KGHSH and CDR2 LQKENI. CDR3 length: 19 amino acids.

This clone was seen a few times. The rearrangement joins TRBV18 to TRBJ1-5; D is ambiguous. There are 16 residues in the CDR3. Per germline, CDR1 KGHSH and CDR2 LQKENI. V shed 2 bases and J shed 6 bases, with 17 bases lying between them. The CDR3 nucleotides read TGTGCCAGCTCACCAGAAGTGGGCAGGCCTCGTCAGCCCCAGCATTTT. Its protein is CASSPEVGRPRQPQHF.

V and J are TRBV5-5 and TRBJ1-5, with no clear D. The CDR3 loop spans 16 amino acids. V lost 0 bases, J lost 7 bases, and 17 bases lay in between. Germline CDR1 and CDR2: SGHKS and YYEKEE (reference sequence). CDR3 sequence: CASSLAPTEAGQPQHF. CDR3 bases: TGTGCCAGCAGCTTGGCCCCCACAGAGGCGGGCCAGCCCCAGCATTTT.

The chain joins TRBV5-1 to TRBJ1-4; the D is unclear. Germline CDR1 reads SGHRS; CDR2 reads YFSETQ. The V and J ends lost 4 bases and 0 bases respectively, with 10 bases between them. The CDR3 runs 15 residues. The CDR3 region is CASSIFSATNEKLFF. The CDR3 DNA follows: TGCGCCAGCAGCATATTCAGTGCAACTAATGAAAAACTGTTTTTT.

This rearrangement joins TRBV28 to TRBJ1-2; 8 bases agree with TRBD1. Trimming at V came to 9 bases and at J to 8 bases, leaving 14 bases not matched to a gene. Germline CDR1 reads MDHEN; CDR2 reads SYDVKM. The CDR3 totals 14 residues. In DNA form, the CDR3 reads TGTGCCAGTAAACAGGACAGGGTAAGGGGAGGCTACACCTTC. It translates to CASKQDRVRGGYTF.